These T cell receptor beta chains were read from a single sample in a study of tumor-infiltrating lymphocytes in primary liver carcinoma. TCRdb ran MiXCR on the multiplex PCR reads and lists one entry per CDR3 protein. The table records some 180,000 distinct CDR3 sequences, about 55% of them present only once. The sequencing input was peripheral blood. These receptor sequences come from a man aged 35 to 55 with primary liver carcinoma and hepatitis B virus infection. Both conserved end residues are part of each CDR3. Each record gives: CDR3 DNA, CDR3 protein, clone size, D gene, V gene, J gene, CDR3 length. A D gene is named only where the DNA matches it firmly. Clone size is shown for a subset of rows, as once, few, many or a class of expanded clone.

DNA: TGTGCTAGTGGTTTGGCTACCACAGATACGCAGTATTTT
CDR3: CASGLATTDTQYF
size: .
D: .
V: TRBV12-5
J: TRBJ2-3
length: 13

DNA: TGCAGCGTTGAAGCCCCGGACAGGGGCGATGAGACCCAGTACTTC
CDR3: CSVEAPDRGDETQYF
size: few
D: TRBD1
V: TRBV29-1
J: TRBJ2-5
length: 15

DNA: TGCGCCAGCAGCGGACTTGGGGGGAGGAATGAGCAGTTCTTC
CDR3: CASSGLGGRNEQFF
size: many
D: .
V: TRBV10-2
J: TRBJ2-1
length: 14

DNA: TGTGCCATCAAGGGAGACAACAGCAATCAGCCCCAGCATTTT
CDR3: CAIKGDNSNQPQHF
size: .
D: .
V: TRBV10-3
J: TRBJ1-5
length: 14

DNA: TGTGCCAGCAGCTTCACTCGGACAGCTAATAATTCACCCCTCCACTTT
CDR3: CASSFTRTANNSPLHF
size: .
D: .
V: TRBV7-9
J: TRBJ1-6
length: 16

DNA: TGTGCCAGCAGCTCACCAGGAAGGGAAAAACTGTTTTTT
CDR3: CASSSPGREKLFF
size: .
D: .
V: TRBV7-9
J: TRBJ1-4
length: 13

DNA: TGTGCCAGCAGCTTACAGGGTCAGGCAGATACGCAGTATTTT
CDR3: CASSLQGQADTQYF
size: .
D: .
V: TRBV5-4
J: TRBJ2-3
length: 14

DNA: TGTGCCAGCAACCCTTGGACCTCCGGAGAGACCCAGTACTTC
CDR3: CASNPWTSGETQYF
size: .
D: .
V: TRBV11-2
J: TRBJ2-5
length: 14

DNA: TGTGCCAGCTCACCAAACAGGGTGGGACCCAATGAGCAGTTCTTC
CDR3: CASSPNRVGPNEQFF
size: .
D: .
V: TRBV18
J: TRBJ2-1
length: 15

DNA: TGTGCCAGCGCAACCAGGGACAATCTGCCCCAGCATTTT
CDR3: CASATRDNLPQHF
size: .
D: .
V: TRBV6-1
J: TRBJ1-5
length: 13

DNA: TGTGCTAGCAGCCCCCTCCGGATACAGGGGGGGACTGAAGCTTTCTTT
CDR3: CASSPLRIQGGTEAFF
size: .
D: TRBD1
V: TRBV11-2
J: TRBJ1-1
length: 16

DNA: TGTGCCAGCAGTTACTCGTTCAGCCCGGATCAGCCCCAGCATTTT
CDR3: CASSYSFSPDQPQHF
size: few
D: .
V: TRBV6-5
J: TRBJ1-5
length: 15

DNA: TGTGCCAGCAGTGACAGGGATTACCACAACTCTGGGGCCAACGTCCTGACTTTC
CDR3: CASSDRDYHNSGANVLTF
size: few
D: TRBD1
V: TRBV6-2/TRBV6-3
J: TRBJ2-6
length: 18

DNA: TGTGCCAACAGCATAGAAGGGAGTTATTCACCCCTCCACTTT
CDR3: CANSIEGSYSPLHF
size: .
D: .
V: TRBV11-2
J: TRBJ1-6
length: 14

DNA: TGTGCCAGTGGTCGGAGACAGGGCCCCTACAATGAGCAGTTCTTC
CDR3: CASGRRQGPYNEQFF
size: .
D: TRBD1
V: TRBV11-2
J: TRBJ2-1
length: 15

DNA: TGCAGCTGGGAGGGGGAGGGAGAGACCCAGTACTTC
CDR3: CSWEGEGETQYF
size: .
D: .
V: TRBV29-1
J: TRBJ2-5
length: 12

DNA: TGTGACACGGGACAGGCGGATAGCAATCAGCCCCAGCATTTT
CDR3: CDTGQADSNQPQHF
size: .
D: TRBD1
V: TRBV6-5
J: TRBJ1-5
length: 14

DNA: TGTCCCAGCTTACCAGGGGGCGCTAGCTATGGCTACACCTTC
CDR3: CPSLPGGASYGYTF
size: .
D: TRBD1
V: TRBV6-6
J: TRBJ1-2
length: 14

DNA: TGTGCCAGCAGCGGCAGCCTTGAAAAACTGTTTTTT
CDR3: CASSGSLEKLFF
size: few
D: .
V: TRBV7-9
J: TRBJ1-4
length: 12

DNA: TGTGCCAACAGTACGACGTCCAACCAGGGGTATAAGTATGGCTACACCTTC
CDR3: CANSTTSNQGYKYGYTF
size: .
D: .
V: TRBV6-5
J: TRBJ1-2
length: 17

DNA: TGCAGCGGCTCGGGACTGGGGAACACTGAAGCTTTCTTT
CDR3: CSGSGLGNTEAFF
size: .
D: .
V: TRBV29-1
J: TRBJ1-1
length: 13

DNA: TGTGCCAGCAGCTTAAGTGGAGATACGCTGTATTTT
CDR3: CASSLSGDTLYF
size: .
D: .
V: TRBV7-9
J: TRBJ2-3
length: 12

DNA: TGCAGCGTTGAAGACATCGGGGTTTCTAATGAAAAACTGTTTTTT
CDR3: CSVEDIGVSNEKLFF
size: .
D: .
V: TRBV29-1
J: TRBJ1-4
length: 15

DNA: TGTGCCAGCAGTTTAAGACAGGGTCTCGTCGATAAGCAGTTCTTC
CDR3: CASSLRQGLVDKQFF
size: once
D: TRBD1
V: TRBV12-3/TRBV12-4
J: TRBJ2-1
length: 15

DNA: TGTGCCAGCAGCTTAGTGGTGGCCGTGGAGCTGTTGTTT
CDR3: CASSLVVAVELLF
size: once
D: .
V: TRBV11-2
J: TRBJ2-2
length: 13

DNA: TGTGTCAGCACCCAGGGGAGCAATCAGCCCCAGCATTTT
CDR3: CVSTQGSNQPQHF
size: .
D: .
V: TRBV6-5
J: TRBJ1-5
length: 13

DNA: TGTGCCAGCAGCCAAGATCAAGCCCCCCGGGACGGCTACACCTTC
CDR3: CASSQDQAPRDGYTF
size: many
D: .
V: TRBV4-2
J: TRBJ1-2
length: 15

DNA: TGTGCCAGCCAGCGCCAGGGGGGGCGGAGATTTTCCGGGGAGCTGTTTTTT
CDR3: CASQRQGGRRFSGELFF
size: .
D: .
V: TRBV28
J: TRBJ2-2
length: 17

DNA: TGCGCCAGCAGCAGAGAGACAGCCACCGCATACTATCAGTACTTC
CDR3: CASSRETATAYYQYF
size: .
D: .
V: TRBV5-1
J: TRBJ2-7
length: 15

DNA: TGTATCAGCAGTTCGGGGACTAGCGCCTTCTTC
CDR3: CISSSGTSAFF
size: once
D: TRBD2
V: TRBV12-3/TRBV12-4
J: TRBJ2-5
length: 11

DNA: TGTGTCATCAGTGAGCTCGACAGGGGTGATGCGACCCAGTACTTC
CDR3: CVISELDRGDATQYF
size: few
D: TRBD1
V: TRBV10-3
J: TRBJ2-5
length: 15

DNA: TGTGCCAGCAGCCCTAGCGGGAGGGCAGACTACAATGAGCAGTTCTTC
CDR3: CASSPSGRADYNEQFF
size: .
D: TRBD2
V: TRBV5-4
J: TRBJ2-1
length: 16

DNA: TGTGCCAGCAGTGACAGGGGTGCGAGCAATCAACCCCAGCATTTT
CDR3: CASSDRGASNQPQHF
size: .
D: .
V: TRBV6-1
J: TRBJ1-5
length: 15

DNA: TGTGCCAGCAGCCCAATCGGAGGGGGAGAGACCCAGTACTTC
CDR3: CASSPIGGGETQYF
size: .
D: .
V: TRBV14
J: TRBJ2-5
length: 14

DNA: TGCGCCAGCAGCCACCGACTAGCGGGCGGATACAATGAGCAGTTCTTC
CDR3: CASSHRLAGGYNEQFF
size: .
D: TRBD2
V: TRBV4-1
J: TRBJ2-1
length: 16

DNA: TGTGCCAGCAGTTCCCCCCGCGGGGACGAGCAGTACTTC
CDR3: CASSSPRGDEQYF
size: .
D: .
V: TRBV6-5
J: TRBJ2-7
length: 13

DNA: TGTGCCAGCAGTTACTCGTTGACAAGGGTCGGGAACACTGAAGCTTTCTTT
CDR3: CASSYSLTRVGNTEAFF
size: .
D: .
V: TRBV6-5
J: TRBJ1-1
length: 17

DNA: TGTGCCAGCAGCCTAGCGGGAGGGCCTATCAATGAGCAGTTCTTC
CDR3: CASSLAGGPINEQFF
size: .
D: TRBD2
V: TRBV28
J: TRBJ2-1
length: 15

DNA: TGTGCCAGCAGCTTGGGTGGAGGGGGCGATACGCAGTATTTT
CDR3: CASSLGGGGDTQYF
size: few
D: .
V: TRBV5-4
J: TRBJ2-3
length: 14

DNA: TGCAGCATTGAAGGACTAGTTAACTCCTACGAGCAGTACTTC
CDR3: CSIEGLVNSYEQYF
size: .
D: TRBD2
V: TRBV29-1
J: TRBJ2-7
length: 14

DNA: TGCAGCGTTGAACGGGGAGCCGGGGAGCTGTTTTTT
CDR3: CSVERGAGELFF
size: many
D: .
V: TRBV29-1
J: TRBJ2-2
length: 12

DNA: TGCGCCAGCAGTGTATCACTAGCGGGAGTCGGGGCCAATGAGCAGTTCTTC
CDR3: CASSVSLAGVGANEQFF
size: .
D: TRBD2
V: TRBV10-2
J: TRBJ2-1
length: 17

DNA: TGTGCCAGCAGTGAACTTGGGGTAGCGGGAGGTTCTAGAAATGAGCAGTTCTTC
CDR3: CASSELGVAGGSRNEQFF
size: .
D: TRBD2
V: TRBV6-1
J: TRBJ2-1
length: 18

DNA: TGCGCCAGCAGCCAAGGCGGTTTGGACAGGGCCCTCTATGGCTACACCTTC
CDR3: CASSQGGLDRALYGYTF
size: few
D: TRBD1
V: TRBV4-1
J: TRBJ1-2
length: 17

DNA: TGTGCCATCACTGCGGGGGATACGCAGTATTTT
CDR3: CAITAGDTQYF
size: .
D: .
V: TRBV10-3
J: TRBJ2-3
length: 11

DNA: TGTGACAGCAGTCTACGACTAGCAGATACGCAGTATTTT
CDR3: CDSSLRLADTQYF
size: .
D: .
V: TRBV28
J: TRBJ2-3
length: 13

DNA: TGTGCCAGCTCACCAATACAGGCCCGGGGCAATGAGCAGTTCTTC
CDR3: CASSPIQARGNEQFF
size: .
D: .
V: TRBV18
J: TRBJ2-1
length: 15

DNA: TGTGCCAGCAGCTCAGGACTAGCGGGAGTTCCAGATACGCAGTATTTT
CDR3: CASSSGLAGVPDTQYF
size: .
D: TRBD2
V: TRBV7-8
J: TRBJ2-3
length: 16

DNA: TGCAGCGCCGGGGGACTAGCGGGAGGTCTCTCAGATACGCAGTATTTT
CDR3: CSAGGLAGGLSDTQYF
size: many
D: TRBD2
V: TRBV29-1
J: TRBJ2-3
length: 16

DNA: TGCAGCGTTGGGGGCTCCCTCAGGGAGCAGTTCTTC
CDR3: CSVGGSLREQFF
size: few
D: .
V: TRBV29-1
J: TRBJ2-1
length: 12

DNA: TGCAGCGCCGGGACTAGCGGCGCAGATACGCAGTATTTT
CDR3: CSAGTSGADTQYF
size: many
D: TRBD2
V: TRBV29-1
J: TRBJ2-3
length: 13

DNA: TGTGCCAGCAGCCTCGCGGTCTTAGCTTCACCCCTCCACTTT
CDR3: CASSLAVLASPLHF
size: .
D: .
V: TRBV5-4
J: TRBJ1-6
length: 14

DNA: TGCAGCGTTCGCCAGGGAGAGACTGAGGCTCTCTTT
CDR3: CSVRQGETEALF
size: .
D: .
V: TRBV29-1
J: TRBJ1-1
length: 12

DNA: TGTGCCGGGGGTCGGGGGACCTACGAGCAGTACTTC
CDR3: CAGGRGTYEQYF
size: .
D: .
V: TRBV30
J: TRBJ2-7
length: 12

DNA: TGTGCCAGCAGCTTAGTCTACCACCCGGACAGGGGACCATCCTACGAGCAGTACTTC
CDR3: CASSLVYHPDRGPSYEQYF
size: many
D: TRBD1
V: TRBV11-2
J: TRBJ2-7
length: 19